This TCR beta chain was found in a study of CD8 T cells in ankylosing spondylitis. Study-wide results and caveats: Disease-associated clones were reportedly significantly overrepresented in matched ankylosing spondylitis synovial fluid. Disease-linked clones displayed a CD8+ phenotype and appeared relatively rarely in peripheral blood. Before this, some motif variants had been reported in reactive arthritis synovial fluid and blood. Eight highly homologous variants formed a TCR beta motif that appeared characteristic of ankylosing spondylitis blood.

Quantitative 5'-RACE with molecular barcodes was used to make the TCR beta libraries. TCRdb re-derived calls from the 5' RACE reads in MiXCR, one entry per CDR3 protein. Found here are around 94,000 distinct CDR3 sequences, about 8.3% of them singletons; the top ten hold over 25%. In this sample, this clonotype turned up many times. Its cognate antigen is unknown. This TCR was recovered from a male donor with ankylosing spondylitis. Sequencing was done on a sample of blood, either unsorted or a sorted T cell fraction (not recorded which).

CDR3 loop: CASSFSADEQFF. The CDR3 nucleotides read TGTGCCAGCAGCTTTAGCGCGGATGAGCAGTTCTTC. The genes are TRBV7-2 and TRBJ2-1, with a tentative D call TRBD2 (5 bases). V shed 3 bases and J shed 8 bases, with 8 bases lying between them. Germline V lookup: CDR1 SGHTA, CDR2 FQGNSA. CDR3 size: 12 residues.